The 26 T cell receptor beta chains presented below share a single source sample, sequenced in a study of T cells in Graves' hyperthyroidism and ophthalmopathy. Using RNA transcripts as the source, TCR beta CDR3 regions were amplified. The TCR CDR3 first-round RT-PCR relied on the HTBI primer set. TCRdb reanalysed the multiplex PCR reads using MiXCR and keeps one entry per CDR3 protein. The sample gives hundreds of thousands of distinct CDR3 sequences, roughly 15% of which show up once; about 4.5% is in the top ten. The sequenced material came from blood. Every receptor here comes from a woman between 40 and 50 years old with Graves' ophthalmopathy.

The chain employs TRBV20-1 and TRBJ2-5, with D possibly being TRBD2 (6 bases). The V end lost 1 base, the J end lost 5 bases, and 11 bases lay between the germline ends. There are 13 residues in the CDR3. Germline V gene data show CDR1 as DFQATT and CDR2 as SNEGSKA (reference sequence). CDR3 region: CSARAGVEETQYF. The CDR3 DNA reads as TGCAGTGCTAGAGCGGGAGTGGAGGAGACCCAGTACTTC.

The chain is built from TRBV3-1 and TRBJ2-7, with 7 bases that match TRBD1. The CDR3 covers 15 residues. In germline, CDR1 is LGHDT, CDR2 YNNKEL (reference sequence). V lost 6 bases and J lost 3; bases outside the gene matches: 11. In DNA, the CDR3 is TGTGCCAGCAGTCCGGTGGGGACAGCCTTCTACGAGCAGTACTTC. Translated, it gives CASSPVGTAFYEQYF.

The chain couples TRBV28 to TRBJ1-1; 7 nucleotides match TRBD1. The V segment lost 4 bases and the J segment 4 bases; nucleotides outside the gene matches: 15. CDR3 size: 17 residues. Germline V gene data show CDR1 as MDHEN and CDR2 as SYDVKM. The CDR3 is CASSSSSGQGEGTEAFF. The CDR3 nucleotides are TGTGCCAGCAGTTCATCGTCCGGGCAGGGGGAGGGCACTGAAGCTTTCTTT.

Only a few counts were recorded for this clonotype. The chain links TRBV5-1 to TRBJ2-7; a weak D match, TRBD2 (5 bases). Germline V gene sequence: CDR1 SGHRS, CDR2 YFSETQ. This CDR3 has 13 residues. V gave up 5 bases and J gave up 2 bases, with 11 bases separating them. CDR3 DNA: TGCGCCAGCAGTCCCGCCGGGACCTACGAGCAGTACTTC. The encoded protein is CASSPAGTYEQYF.

This clonotype was seen repeatedly, ten times or more. The V and J genes are TRBV24-1 and TRBJ1-2, with D unresolved. CDR3 size: 12 residues. V lost 1 base and J 7 bases, leaving 6 bases between the germline ends. The germline gives CDR1 KGHDR, CDR2 SFDVKD. The CDR3 sequence: CATSDLAVGYTF. CDR3 bases: TGTGCCACCAGTGATTTAGCCGTTGGCTACACCTTC.

This clonotype was counted only a few times. The chain has TRBV5-5 and TRBJ2-7; tentatively, D is TRBD2 (5 bases). Germline V gene data show CDR1 as SGHKS and CDR2 as YYEKEE (reference sequence). Trimming stripped 0 bases from V and 1 base from J, with 14 bases between. The CDR3 sequence is 16 residues long. CDR3 nucleotide sequence: TGTGCCAGCAGCTTGGCTCCGGACTCTCAGTCCTACGAGCAGTACTTC. Residues: CASSLAPDSQSYEQYF.

The gene calls are TRBV12-3 or TRBV12-4 and TRBJ1-2; 8 bases map to TRBD1. The CDR3 covers 14 residues. Trimming at V came to 2 bases and at J to 7 bases, leaving 6 bases not matched to a gene. CDR3 region: CASSLWGQAGGYTF. The CDR3 nucleotides read TGTGCCAGCAGTTTATGGGGACAGGCCGGTGGCTACACCTTC.

This clonotype showed up many times. The chain links TRBV30 to TRBJ1-1; weak D call: TRBD1 (6 bases). The ends were cut back, 5 bases at V and 4 bases at J, with 17 bases in the middle. Per germline, CDR1 GTSNPN and CDR2 SVGIG (reference sequence). The CDR3 runs to 14 residues. The CDR3 DNA reads as TGTGCCTGGGACCCCCAGGGGCTGAGCACTGAAGCTTTCTTT. It yields the protein CAWDPQGLSTEAFF.

At least ten counts were recorded for this clonotype. The chain joins TRBV6-1 to TRBJ2-1, with a weak D call TRBD2 (6 bases). The germline V gene has CDR1 MNHNS and CDR2 SASEGT. The CDR3 runs to 14 residues. Between the trimmed V and J ends, which lost 1 base and 9 bases, there was a span of 13 bases. CDR3 in amino acids: CASSEVLTSGEQFF. In DNA form, the CDR3 reads TGTGCCAGCAGTGAAGTGCTGACTAGTGGTGAGCAGTTCTTC.

The CDR3 protein is CASSFNVPTGELFF. The CDR3 bases are TGTGCCAGCAGCTTCAACGTTCCCACCGGGGAGCTGTTTTTT. This rearrangement joins TRBV7-2 to TRBJ2-2, with D unclear. V was pared by 3 bases and J by 4 bases, with 9 bases between. The CDR3 is 14 amino acids. Germline CDR1 reads SGHTA; CDR2 reads FQGNSA. Looking up the rest from reference TRBV7-2 and TRBJ2-2 gives the full variable domain: GAGVSQSPSNKVTEKGKDVELRCDPISGHTALYWYRQSLGQGLEFLIYFQGNSAPDKSGLPSDRFSAERTGGSVSTLTIQRTQQEDSAVYLCASSFNVPTGELFFGEGSRLTVL.

This clonotype was observed a handful of times. This sequence joins TRBV19 and TRBJ2-7, with D perhaps being TRBD1 or TRBD2 (7 bases each). The CDR3 extends over 13 amino acids. V gave up 7 bases and J gave up 2 bases, with 12 bases separating them. Germline loops: CDR1 LNHDA, CDR2 SQIVND (reference sequence). In DNA, the CDR3 is TGTGCCAGTAAGGGGGGGACAGCCTACGAGCAGTACTTC. Protein product: CASKGGTAYEQYF.

A few counts support this clonotype. The chain is built from TRBV12-3 or TRBV12-4 and TRBJ2-7, with no clear D. Trimming cost V 7 bases and J 5 bases, with 12 bases left between them. There are 12 residues in the CDR3. The CDR3 nucleotides are TGTGCCAGCACCGGACCCTACAACGAGCAGTACTTC. This gives the protein CASTGPYNEQYF.

This clonotype was observed at least ten times. Since no conserved phenylalanine or tryptophan closes the CDR3, a read error is the likely cause. The DNA is left out, because the CDR3 cannot be placed on it with certainty; the CDR3 is given as TCRdb lists it. The chain uses TRBV6-5 and TRBJ2-7; the D segment call TRBD1 is taken from the table without a DNA check. Inclusive of both ends, the CDR3 amounts to 12 amino acids. The germline gives CDR1 MNHEY, CDR2 SVGAGI. The CDR3: CASSYSPGWGEL.

The rearrangement links TRBV27 to TRBJ2-2; D perhaps matches TRBD2 (6 bases). The V end lost 10 bases, the J end lost 5 bases, and 20 bases lay between the germline ends. The V gene's germline CDR1 is MNHEY and CDR2 SMNVEV (reference sequence). The CDR3 length is 15 residues. CDR3 sequence reads: CATLGTGEQTGELFF. In DNA form, the CDR3 reads TGTGCCACGCTTGGGACGGGAGAGCAGACCGGGGAGCTGTTTTTT.

The chain combines TRBV28 with TRBJ2-7; D is perhaps TRBD1 or TRBD2 (6 bases each). Germline lookup yields CDR1 MDHEN and CDR2 SYDVKM. This CDR3 region has 16 residues. Trimming took 4 bases from V and 5 from J, leaving 21 bases between them. CDR3 in amino acids: CASSSPGGQGRNEQYF. CDR3 DNA sequence: TGTGCCAGCAGTTCTCCTGGGGGGCAGGGGAGGAACGAGCAGTACTTC. The complete variable domain, with remaining parts taken from reference TRBV28 and TRBJ2-7, reads DVKVTQSSRYLVKRTGEKVFLECVQDMDHENMFWYRQDPGLGLRLIYFSYDVKMKEKGDIPEGYSVSREKKERFSLILESASTNQTSMYLCASSSPGGQGRNEQYFGPGTRLTVT.

This clonotype was counted many times. This sequence joins TRBV2 and TRBJ1-5, with TRBD1 matching 7 bases. CDR1 is SNHLY and CDR2 is FYNNEI in the germline V gene. There are 14 residues in the CDR3. V dropped 3 bases and J dropped 6; count of bases not matched to a gene: 5. CDR3 sequence reads: CASSDGGGGQPQHF. Here the CDR3 DNA reads TGTGCCAGCAGTGACGGAGGGGGCGGTCAGCCCCAGCATTTT.

This clonotype turned up a few times. This chain connects TRBV29-1 to TRBJ2-5; no firm D call. Trimming left V 1 base short and J 2 bases short, with 11 bases between. This CDR3 has 14 amino acids. The germline gives CDR1 SQVTM, CDR2 ANQGSEA. As DNA, the CDR3 is TGCAGCGTTGAAGGACTGGGCGATCAAGAGACCCAGTACTTC. This codes for CSVEGLGDQETQYF.

Many counts were recorded for this clonotype. The chain combines TRBV20-1 with TRBJ2-7; 7 nucleotides align to TRBD1. The CDR3 is 14 residues long. Germline V gene sequence: CDR1 DFQATT, CDR2 SNEGSKA (reference sequence). The trim removed 0 bases at V and 1 base at J, leaving 3 bases unmatched. CDR3 residues: CSARDDRASYEQYF. Written as DNA, the CDR3 is TGCAGTGCTAGAGACGACAGGGCTTCCTACGAGCAGTACTTC.

This clonotype was observed at least ten times. This rearrangement joins TRBV16 to TRBJ1-1; D remains unclear. The CDR3 loop spans 15 amino acids. Germline CDR1 is KGHSY and CDR2 is FQNENV. The V and J ends lost 2 bases and 0 bases respectively, with 10 bases between them. CDR3 in DNA: TGTGCCAGCAGCCAAGCCGCCTCCATGAACACTGAAGCTTTCTTT. Its translation is CASSQAASMNTEAFF.

This clonotype was seen ten or more times. The rearrangement links TRBV6-5 to TRBJ2-5, with TRBD2 matching over 7 bases. The J segment lost 0 bases and the V segment lost 10 bases, leaving 14 bases of the junction unmatched. CDR1 is MNHEY, CDR2 SVGAGI, per germline. This CDR3 has 16 amino acids. The CDR3 sequence: CATTYYGREYQETQYF. The DNA for the CDR3 is TGTGCCACCACGTACTATGGGCGGGAGTACCAAGAGACCCAGTACTTC.

The chain has TRBV7-2 and TRBJ1-1; D is uncertain. From germline, CDR1 is SGHTA and CDR2 FQGNSA. V was cut by 5 bases and J by 1 base, with 20 bases left in between. This CDR3 has 17 residues. DNA for the CDR3: TGTGCCAGCAGCCTACCGAACCCCCGAACGCCGAACACTGAAGCTTTCTTT. This translates into CASSLPNPRTPNTEAFF.

This clonotype was counted many times. This sequence joins TRBV12-3 or TRBV12-4 and TRBJ1-2; TRBD1 aligns across 7 bases. The V gene end was trimmed by 6 bases and the J gene end by 3 bases; junction bases not matched to a gene: 4. The CDR3 totals 13 residues. The CDR3 loop reads CASSPGQDYGYTF. The CDR3 DNA follows: TGTGCCAGCAGCCCCGGACAGGACTATGGCTACACCTTC.

This clonotype was detected ten times or more. The rearrangement links TRBV6-2 or TRBV6-3 to TRBJ2-1; the D gene could be TRBD1 or TRBD2 (5 bases each). The CDR3 is 17 residues long. CDR1 is MNHEY, CDR2 SVGEGT, per germline. V was pared by 4 bases and J by 4 bases, with 20 bases between. Here the CDR3 reads CASSSTAGQGVYNEQFF. CDR3 coding DNA: TGTGCCAGCAGTTCCACTGCGGGCCAGGGCGTATACAATGAGCAGTTCTTC.

Ten or more counts support this clonotype. CDR3 nucleotide sequence: TGTGCCAGCAGCGTCTCGGTGACGGGCATCGGGGAGCTGTTTTTT. It is translated as CASSVSVTGIGELFF. This chain joins TRBV9 and TRBJ2-2; D uncertain. The V end was cut by 2 bases, the J end by 7 bases, with 15 bases between. The CDR3 loop spans 15 amino acids. Germline V gene lookup returns CDR1 SGDLS and CDR2 YYNGEE.

The chain is built from TRBV29-1 and TRBJ1-2; D is unclear. The CDR3 runs 14 residues. The germline gives CDR1 SQVTM, CDR2 ANQGSEA. V was clipped by 0 bases and J by 2 bases, with 10 bases between them. Here the CDR3 reads CSVEDPEPNYGYTF. The CDR3 bases are TGCAGCGTTGAAGATCCGGAACCGAACTATGGCTACACCTTC.

Many counts were recorded for this clonotype. One junction end disagrees with the germline gene, perhaps due to a read error. The chain links TRBV28 to TRBJ1-5; D is uncertain. The CDR3 covers 14 residues. The germline V gene has CDR1 MDHEN and CDR2 SYDVKM. The CDR3 sequence is CATSQVFSNQPQHF. The CDR3 coding sequence is TGTGCCACCAGTCAGGTGTTTAGCAATCAGCCCCAGCATTTT.